These 7 T cell receptor beta chains share one sample of origin, sequenced in a study of T cell responses to AZD1222 COVID-19 vaccine. Sequenced by immunoSEQ multiplex PCR; TCRdb stores in-frame clones only, minus some. The table includes under 60,000 clones, approximately 89% detected once. The material was peripheral blood, obtained 28 days after the second AZD1222 dose. All receptors come from an adult who received the AZD1222 COVID-19 vaccine.

This chain uses TRBV5-8 with TRBJ2-1; D is undetermined. Germline V gives CDR1 SGHTS, CDR2 YDEGEE. The CDR3 has 15 amino acids. Between the trimmed V and J ends, which lost 1 base and 1 base, there was a span of 9 bases. In DNA, the CDR3 is TGTGCCAGCAGCTTGTTCGGCAGATCCTACAATGAGCAGTTCTTC. Translating gives CASSLFGRSYNEQFF.

V gene TRBV19 combines with J gene TRBJ1-2; a possible D gene is TRBD1 (5 bases). Germline assignment: CDR1 LNHDA and CDR2 SQIVND (reference sequence). Trimming removed 7 bases at V and 5 bases at J, with 14 bases between. CDR3 size: 13 residues. The CDR3: CASTPEGAYGYTF. The CDR3 DNA sequence: TGTGCCAGTACCCCCGAAGGGGCTTATGGCTACACCTTC.

The chain has TRBV6-5 and TRBJ2-2; 9 bases match TRBD2. Germline assignment: CDR1 MNHEY and CDR2 SVGAGI. After removal of 7 bases from V and 6 bases from J, the junction contained 9 bases not matched to a gene. The CDR3 spans 15 residues. In DNA form, the CDR3 reads TGTGCCAGCAAATTTAGCGGGAGTAGTTCCGGGGAGCTGTTTTTT. Encoded protein: CASKFSGSSSGELFF.

The chain carries TRBV7-8 and TRBJ1-2; D is unclear. The length of the CDR3 is 16 residues. Germline CDR1 SGHVS, CDR2 FQNEAQ. V was cut by 5 bases and J by 1 base, with 17 bases left in between. In DNA, the CDR3 is TGTGCCAGCAGCCGGGTACAAGGGAGGGATAACTATGGCTACACCTTC. Residues: CASSRVQGRDNYGYTF. Full variable domain (missing parts from reference TRBV7-8 and TRBJ1-2): GAGVSQSPRYKVAKRGQDVALRCDPISGHVSLFWYQQALGQGPEFLTYFQNEAQLDKSGLPSDRFFAERPEGSVSTLKIQRTQQEDSAVYLCASSRVQGRDNYGYTFGSGTRLTVV.

This chain connects TRBV6-4 to TRBJ2-1; 11 positions agree with TRBD2. CDR3 length equals 17 residues. The germline V gene encodes CDR1 MRHNA and CDR2 SNTAGT. The V segment lost 3 bases and the J segment 3 bases; nucleotides outside the gene matches: 7. The CDR3 here is CASSDQTSGRGYNEQFF. In nucleotides, the CDR3 is TGTGCCAGCAGTGATCAAACTAGCGGGAGAGGCTACAATGAGCAGTTCTTC.

This sequence joins TRBV7-2 and TRBJ2-2; 8 bases align to TRBD1. After removal of 5 bases from V and 7 bases from J, the junction contained 9 bases not matched to a gene. Germline V gives CDR1 SGHTA, CDR2 FQGNSA. The CDR3 extends over 15 amino acids. The CDR3 protein is CASSVQQGAYGELFF. The CDR3 DNA reads as TGTGCCAGCAGCGTACAGCAGGGGGCATACGGGGAGCTGTTTTTT.

The CDR3 sequence is CASSQGDRINNQPQHF. CDR3 bases: TGTGCCAGCAGCCAAGGGGACAGAATTAACAATCAGCCCCAGCATTTT. The chain combines TRBV3-1 (or the pseudogene TRBV3-2) with TRBJ1-5; 7 bases fit TRBD1. CDR1 is LGHDT and CDR2 is YNNKEL in the germline V gene (reference sequence). CDR3 length: 16 amino acids. V was clipped by 1 base and J by 3 bases; unmatched bases: 6.